This is a list of T cell receptor beta chains from one sample in a study of blood T cell repertoires in COVID-19. TCRdb's table, derived via immunoSEQ multiplex PCR, lists solely in-frame clones and lacks some. Here the sample spans about 150,000 clones, 85% to 90% being singletons. Sequencing was carried out using peripheral blood. The receptors derive from a woman in her fifties or sixties with active or convalescent COVID-19. Each CDR3 is given with its conserved first and last residue. The order of the fields is D gene, clone size, J gene, V gene, CDR3 protein, CDR3 DNA. The D gene is left open where the match is weak. Some rows have no size entry. The others give once, few or many, or a class for an expanded clone.

>TRBD1|few|TRBJ1-1|TRBV7-2
CASSLHRGGVNTEAFF
TGTGCCAGCAGCTTACACAGGGGAGGAGTGAACACTGAAGCTTTCTTT
>-|-|TRBJ2-3|TRBV13
CASSYGWRDADTQYF
TGTGCCAGCAGCTACGGATGGAGGGATGCAGATACGCAGTATTTT
>-|-|TRBJ1-2|TRBV10-3
CAISGTGGKGYTF
TGTGCCATCAGCGGGACTGGGGGAAAAGGCTACACCTTC
>-|-|TRBJ2-7|TRBV7-2
CASSLVSGPNEQYF
TGTGCCAGCAGCTTAGTTTCAGGGCCCAACGAGCAGTACTTC
>-|-|TRBJ2-6|TRBV5-1
CASSPLEGGANVLTF
TGCGCCAGCAGCCCGCTCGAGGGAGGGGCCAACGTCCTGACTTTC
>TRBD2|-|TRBJ2-1|TRBV9
CASSVVEGGPFIEQFF
TGTGCCAGCAGCGTAGTTGAGGGAGGGCCTTTTATTGAGCAGTTCTTC
>-|-|TRBJ2-7|TRBV2
CASSRAQGGAHEQYF
TGTGCCAGCAGCCGCGCACAGGGTGGGGCGCACGAGCAGTACTTC
>-|-|TRBJ1-2|TRBV7-9
CASSQGVDYGYTF
TGTGCCAGCAGCCAAGGGGTGGATTATGGCTACACCTTC
>TRBD1|-|TRBJ1-1|TRBV5-4
CASSVRDRGMNTEAFF
TGTGCCAGCAGCGTCCGGGACAGGGGCATGAACACTGAAGCTTTCTTT
>-|-|TRBJ1-2|TRBV2
CASSEAPGFGYGYTF
TGTGCCAGCAGTGAAGCGCCGGGTTTCGGCTATGGCTACACCTTC
>-|-|TRBJ1-6|TRBV12-5
CASGSGVALHF
TGTGCTAGTGGTTCAGGGGTTGCCCTCCACTTT
>-|-|TRBJ1-1|TRBV7-2
CASSLFTGFGEAFF
TGTGCCAGCAGCTTATTTACAGGGTTTGGTGAAGCTTTCTTT
>-|few|TRBJ2-4|TRBV3-1/TRBV3-2
CASSQVENIQYF
TGTGCCAGCAGCCAAGTAGAAAACATTCAGTACTTC
>-|-|TRBJ1-1|TRBV19
CASTRVAGAPNTEAFF
TGTGCCAGTACGCGGGTTGCAGGGGCCCCGAACACTGAAGCTTTCTTT
>TRBD2|-|TRBJ2-7|TRBV7-8
CASRLAGASEQYF
TGTGCCAGCCGACTAGCGGGAGCGAGCGAGCAGTACTTC
>TRBD2|once|TRBJ2-2|TRBV7-2
CASSLTSGSFYTGELFF
TGTGCCAGCAGCTTAACTAGCGGGAGTTTTTACACCGGGGAGCTGTTTTTT
>-|-|TRBJ1-2|TRBV7-9
CASSLEGDGYTF
TGTGCCAGCAGCTTAGAGGGGGATGGCTACACCTTC
>TRBD1|few|TRBJ1-2|TRBV30
CAWFWGTGQLYGYTF
TGTGCCTGGTTCTGGGGTACGGGACAGCTCTATGGCTACACCTTC
>TRBD2|-|TRBJ2-1|TRBV7-3
CASSLGAGGPENEQFF
TGTGCCAGCAGCTTAGGGGCGGGAGGGCCGGAGAATGAGCAGTTCTTC
>-|many|TRBJ2-7|TRBV4-1
CASSQDQGYEQYF
TGCGCCAGCAGCCAAGATCAGGGATACGAGCAGTACTTC
>-|-|TRBJ1-2|TRBV4-3
CASSQDLLDSYGYTF
TGCGCCAGCAGCCAAGATCTCCTAGACAGCTATGGCTACACCTTC
>TRBD1|-|TRBJ2-3|TRBV28
CASSSAGGSTDTQYF
TGTGCCAGCAGTTCGGCAGGGGGCAGCACAGATACGCAGTATTTT
>TRBD1|-|TRBJ1-1|TRBV30
CARGTGTNTEAFF
TGTGCCCGGGGGACAGGGACGAACACTGAAGCTTTCTTT
>-|-|TRBJ1-2|TRBV2
CASSEPGTNYGYTF
TGTGCCAGCAGTGAACCAGGGACTAACTATGGCTACACCTTC
>-|-|TRBJ2-1|TRBV5-4
CASSLIKGTGVNEQFF
TGTGCCAGCAGCTTGATTAAGGGGACGGGAGTAAATGAGCAGTTCTTC
>TRBD2|few|TRBJ2-7|TRBV7-2
CASSLSAAGGREQYF
TGTGCCAGCAGCTTAAGCGCCGCGGGGGGGCGCGAGCAGTACTTC
>-|-|TRBJ1-5|TRBV28
CASSLMTGPQHF
TGTGCCAGCAGTTTAATGACAGGCCCCCAGCATTTT
>TRBD1|-|TRBJ1-2|TRBV18
CASSPGQGGMGYGYTF
TGTGCCAGCTCACCAGGACAGGGAGGGATGGGGTATGGCTACACCTTC
>-|-|TRBJ2-2|TRBV11-3
CASSRVRGTGELFF
TGTGCCAGCAGCCGAGTACGCGGCACCGGGGAGCTGTTTTTT
>-|-|TRBJ1-1|TRBV7-9
CASSLAGQGRAFF
TGTGCCAGCAGCTTAGCGGGGCAGGGCAGAGCTTTCTTT
>-|-|TRBJ1-2|TRBV6-5
CASRALDSRGNGYTF
TGTGCCAGCAGAGCCCTGGACTCCCGAGGCAATGGCTACACCTTC
>TRBD1|-|TRBJ2-5|TRBV19
CASSILGQQETQYF
TGTGCCAGTAGTATCTTGGGACAGCAAGAGACCCAGTACTTC
>-|-|TRBJ2-3|TRBV27
CASSLSLWRARDTQYF
TGTGCCAGCAGTTTATCCTTGTGGAGGGCGAGAGATACGCAGTATTTT
>TRBD2|-|TRBJ2-2|TRBV9
CASSFSSRLAGGLNGELFF
TGTGCCAGCAGCTTCTCCTCCCGTCTAGCGGGGGGGCTTAACGGGGAGCTGTTTTTT
>TRBD1|-|TRBJ2-3|TRBV7-9
CATTGPGTGVGTDTQYF
TGTGCCACTACGGGGCCCGGGACAGGGGTCGGCACAGATACGCAGTATTTT
>TRBD2|-|TRBJ2-2|TRBV7-6
CASSLEGRGRSGELFF
TGTGCCAGCAGCTTAGAGGGGAGGGGACGTTCCGGGGAGCTGTTTTTT
>-|-|TRBJ1-1|TRBV2
CASSEEGNTEAFF
TGTGCCAGCAGTGAGGAGGGCAACACTGAAGCTTTCTTT
>-|-|TRBJ2-1|TRBV14
CASSRGRYEQFF
TGTGCCAGCAGCCGAGGGAGGTATGAGCAGTTCTTC
>TRBD1|-|TRBJ1-4|TRBV6-2/TRBV6-3
CASSTTGAANEKLFF
TGTGCCAGCAGCACGACAGGGGCGGCTAATGAAAAACTGTTTTTT
>-|-|TRBJ1-1|TRBV2
CASSARYTEAFF
TGTGCCAGCAGTGCGAGGTACACTGAAGCTTTCTTT
>-|-|TRBJ1-1|TRBV6-5
CASSFTDTSTEAFF
TGTGCCAGCAGTTTCACCGACACTTCCACTGAAGCTTTCTTT
>TRBD2|once|TRBJ2-1|TRBV27
CASSPATSGEYNEQFF
TGTGCCAGCAGTCCGGCCACTAGCGGGGAGTACAATGAGCAGTTCTTC
>-|-|TRBJ1-3|TRBV9
CASSVGETGNTIYF
TGTGCCAGCAGCGTAGGAGAAACTGGAAACACCATATATTTT
>TRBD2|few|TRBJ2-3|TRBV4-1
CASSQRQGLGVTDTQYF
TGCGCCAGCAGCCAGAGGCAGGGACTAGGGGTCACAGATACGCAGTATTTT
>-|-|TRBJ2-5|TRBV19
CASSIISRGQVRETQYF
TGTGCCAGTAGTATCATCTCCAGGGGCCAGGTTAGGGAGACCCAGTACTTC
>TRBD2|medium-sized|TRBJ2-1|TRBV5-5
CASSLRLAGGNYNEQFF
TGTGCCAGCAGCTTACGACTAGCGGGAGGGAACTACAATGAGCAGTTCTTC
>-|-|TRBJ2-7|TRBV18
CASSPTGASEQYF
TGTGCCAGCTCACCTACGGGAGCTTCCGAGCAGTACTTC
>-|-|TRBJ2-1|TRBV4-2
CASSGGGGANEQFF
TGTGCCAGCAGCGGGGGTGGGGGGGCAAATGAGCAGTTCTTC